The rows below give T cell receptor beta chains drawn from one sample of a study of CD8 T cells in ankylosing spondylitis. TCRdb reanalysed the 5' RACE reads using MiXCR and keeps one entry per CDR3 protein. The top ten hold roughly 3.6% of the sample, which has approximately 300,000 distinct CDR3 sequences, less than 25% seen once. Sequenced material: blood, either unsorted or a sorted T cell fraction (not recorded which). These receptors came from a female donor with ankylosing spondylitis or in good health (not recorded which). Each CDR3 is given with its conserved first and last residue. A D gene is named only where the DNA matches it firmly. A clone size is listed for some rows: how often the clone was seen (once, few, many), or a class if it is expanded.

TRBJ2-5 | TRBV18 | TRBD1 | NA | TGTGCCAGCTCTTGGGGGACAGGACAAAAGGCGGAGACCCAGTACTTC | CASSWGTGQKAETQYF
TRBJ2-3 | TRBV7-2 | NA | few | TGTGCCAGCAGCTTGAACTTCAATGAGGGAGATACGCAGTATTTT | CASSLNFNEGDTQYF
TRBJ2-1 | TRBV5-4 | NA | NA | TGTGCCAGCAGGCCGGACAGATTTAACTACAATGAGCAGTTCTTC | CASRPDRFNYNEQFF
TRBJ2-2 | TRBV10-2 | TRBD2 | few | TGCGCCAGCATGCTGGCGGGAGGGCCGTCCGGGGAGCTGTTTTTT | CASMLAGGPSGELFF
TRBJ1-2 | TRBV12-3/TRBV12-4 | NA | few | TGTGCCAGCAGTCTGGGACCGGGAGAACTTAGGGAGGGCTACACCTTC | CASSLGPGELREGYTF
TRBJ2-3 | TRBV20-1 | NA | many | TGCAGTGCTAGGACCCACGGATTTATTTCGACGAGCACAGATACGCAGTATTTT | CSARTHGFISTSTDTQYF
TRBJ2-7 | TRBV12-3/TRBV12-4 | NA | many | TGTGCCAGCCGACAGAACGCAGCCTACGAGCAGTACTTC | CASRQNAAYEQYF
TRBJ2-7 | TRBV12-3/TRBV12-4 | NA | NA | TGTGCCAGCAGTTTCCAGAGCTCCTACGAGCAGTACTTC | CASSFQSSYEQYF
TRBJ2-3 | TRBV19 | NA | few | TGTGCCAGTACCCCAGGGGCCAGCACAGATACGCAGTATTTT | CASTPGASTDTQYF
TRBJ1-3 | TRBV20-1 | NA | NA | TGCAGTGCGAAAAGGGGAAACACCATATATTTT | CSAKRGNTIYF
TRBJ2-3 | TRBV20-1 | NA | NA | TGCAGTGCTAGAGGGGGGGAGGCCCACACAGATACGCAGTATTTT | CSARGGEAHTDTQYF
TRBJ2-1 | TRBV29-1 | NA | few | TGCAGCGGGGAGCGGGCCGGTCTCTCCTACAATGAGCAGTTCTTC | CSGERAGLSYNEQFF
TRBJ2-7 | TRBV20-1 | NA | NA | TGCAGTGCTAGACACGGGGCGTCCTACGAGCAGTACTTC | CSARHGASYEQYF
TRBJ2-1 | TRBV5-1 | TRBD2 | NA | TGCGCCAGCAGCTTGGCCAGCGGGGTAGCGGGGGCCTACAATGAGCAGTTCTTC | CASSLASGVAGAYNEQFF
TRBJ1-1 | TRBV12-3/TRBV12-4 | NA | many | TGTGCCAGCAGTTTCACTGGGACGAACACTGAAGCTTTCTTT | CASSFTGTNTEAFF
TRBJ1-1 | TRBV15 | NA | few | TGTGCCACCAGCAGAGGGAAGCGGGTCACTGAAGCTTTCTTT | CATSRGKRVTEAFF
TRBJ2-7 | TRBV6-5 | NA | NA | TGTGCCAGCAGTTACTCGAGAGGCCTTAGCTCCTACGAGCAGTACTTC | CASSYSRGLSSYEQYF
TRBJ2-7 | TRBV20-1 | TRBD2 | few | TGCAGTGCTCCCACGGGAGGTGGAAACGAGCAGTACTTC | CSAPTGGGNEQYF
TRBJ2-7 | TRBV3-1 | TRBD2 | few | TGTGCCAGCAGCCAAGAGGGCGGGAGAGCCTACGAGCAGTACTTC | CASSQEGGRAYEQYF
TRBJ1-6 | TRBV10-3 | NA | NA | TGTGCCATCGGCGGCGTTAATTCACCCCTCCACTTT | CAIGGVNSPLHF
TRBJ2-2 | TRBV12-3/TRBV12-4 | TRBD1 | NA | TGTGCCAGCAGTACCGACAGGGTTCCGACCGGGGAGCTGTTTTTT | CASSTDRVPTGELFF
TRBJ2-1 | TRBV15 | TRBD2 | NA | TGTGCCACCAGCAGAGATGGACTAGCGGGAACCTCTTCATATGAGCAGTTCTTC | CATSRDGLAGTSSYEQFF
TRBJ1-2 | TRBV20-1 | NA | few | TGCAGTGCTGGAGGTGGGAACAGGGATGGCTACACCTTC | CSAGGGNRDGYTF
TRBJ1-1 | TRBV12-5 | NA | NA | TGTGCTAGTGGTCTAAGGAACACTGAAGCTTTCTTT | CASGLRNTEAFF
TRBJ1-1 | TRBV18 | NA | NA | TGTGCCAGCTCACCAGAACAGGGGAACACTGAAGCTTTCTTT | CASSPEQGNTEAFF